This note documents a single TCR beta chain sequence. At one boundary the junction diverges from the germline segment, which might be a read error. These data belong to a study of blood T cells in healthy people across ages. Together with a sample-barcoded 5' primer, a J-beta primer mix was included in a second PCR lasting roughly 7 to 11 cycles. MiXCR, run by TCRdb on the 5' RACE reads, gives a single entry per CDR3 protein. This sample has some 1,800,000 distinct CDR3 sequences; 35% to 50% occur once, and the top ten carry under 30%. Healthy Caucasians from Russia aged about 6 to 90 served as donors. The authors isolated at least 6 million PBMCs per sample. Germline V gene sequence: CDR1 SGHRS, CDR2 YFSETQ. The CDR3 extends over 13 amino acids.

This clonotype was sampled from a human donor in good health. The material sequenced was blood. The rearrangement joins TRBV5-1 to TRBJ1-4; D remains unclear. CDR3 sequence reads: CTSSLNENEKLFF. The CDR3 DNA reads TGCACCAGCAGCTTGAACGAGAATGAAAAACTGTTTTTT.